Sequencing of this T cell receptor (beta chain) was carried out in a study of T cells in Graves' hyperthyroidism and ophthalmopathy. Amplified TCR beta CDR3 regions came from RNA transcripts. A set of HTBI primers served as the primers for a first-round RT-PCR of the TCR CDR3. TCRdb fed the multiplex PCR reads into MiXCR, producing one record per CDR3 protein. Of 250,000 to 300,000 distinct CDR3 sequences in the sample, roughly 18% were seen once. After removal of 6 bases from V and 3 bases from J, the junction contained 4 bases not matched to a gene. The germline gives CDR1 MNHEY, CDR2 SMNVEV (reference sequence). CDR3 length: 15 amino acids.

The sequencing sample was made of blood. V is TRBV27 and J is TRBJ2-1, with 11 positions matching TRBD2. The receptor was isolated from a man aged 45-60 years with Graves' ophthalmopathy. The CDR3 spells CASRLAGGHYNEQFF. In nucleotides, the CDR3 is TGTGCCAGCAGGCTAGCGGGAGGCCACTACAATGAGCAGTTCTTC.